This T cell receptor (beta chain) was identified during a study of T-cell reconstitution after alpha-beta-depleted transplantation in children. It was with unique molecular identifiers that the TCRbeta library was prepared. Via MiXCR, TCRdb re-called the PCR reads, giving one row per CDR3 protein. The sample includes 200,000 to 250,000 distinct CDR3 sequences, around 9.6% of them seen just once. Germline assignment: CDR1 MNHNS and CDR2 SASEGT. Trimming removed 10 bases from V and 0 bases from J, with 13 bases in between. This CDR3 has 14 amino acids. This clonotype was recorded at least ten times. This TCR came from a human donor who donated a stem cell graft to a child with acute lymphoblastic leukemia. The V and J genes are TRBV6-1 and TRBJ2-1; perhaps TRBD1 as D (6 bases). The specimen was PBMCs from the stem cell graft donor, collected from the stem cell graft. The chain's CDR3 is CATRPGDSYNEQFF. The CDR3 coding sequence is TGTGCCACCCGTCCAGGGGACTCCTACAATGAGCAGTTCTTC.